One sample yielded the 9 T cell receptor beta chains listed below, sequenced in a study of cytomegalovirus exposure and HLA in healthy donors. The PCR had 60 Vbeta and 13 Jbeta primers. Sequencing used immunoSEQ multiplex PCR; TCRdb keeps in-frame clones, though not all of them. Of over 200,000 clones in the sample, about 80% were seen once. Sequenced input: PBMCs. All receptors derive from a woman aged 40-49 years in good health and CMV-seropositive.

The chain recombines TRBV14 with TRBJ1-1; 9 bases are shared with TRBD1. Germline CDR1 reads SGHDN; CDR2 reads FVKESK. V lost 4 bases, J lost 5 bases, and 5 bases stayed unmatched. CDR3 length: 14 amino acids. The CDR3 here is CASSLQTGGTEAFF. In nucleotides, the CDR3 is TGTGCCAGCAGCCTCCAGACAGGGGGGACTGAAGCTTTCTTT.

The chain links TRBV25-1 to TRBJ2-5; D remains unclear. The CDR3 contains 12 residues. From germline, CDR1 is MGHDK and CDR2 SYGVNS. V dropped 2 bases and J dropped 5 bases, with 6 bases sitting between them. The CDR3 DNA reads as TGTGCCAGCAGTGAAGTCCGGGAGACCCAGTACTTC. Translated: CASSEVRETQYF.

V is TRBV5-1 and J is TRBJ1-1, with D possibly TRBD1 on 6 matching bases. Germline values: CDR1 SGHRS, CDR2 YFSETQ. V was pared by 4 bases and J by 1 base, with 11 bases between. The CDR3 covers 14 residues. The CDR3 bases are TGCGCCAGCAGCCGCGAGACAGGGAACACTGAAGCTTTCTTT. Protein: CASSRETGNTEAFF.

This clone was found once. CDR3: CASSQDRTSGETQYF. CDR3 DNA: TGCGCCAGCAGCCAAGATAGGACTAGCGGAGAGACCCAGTACTTC. V is TRBV4-3 and J is TRBJ2-5; 10 positions agree with TRBD2. The CDR3 runs 15 residues. Trimming removed 0 bases from V and 4 bases from J; junction bases left unmatched: 2. Germline V lookup: CDR1 LGHNA, CDR2 YSLEER.

V gene TRBV2 combines with J gene TRBJ1-5; unclear D gene. CDR1 is SNHLY and CDR2 is FYNNEI in the germline V gene. The length of the CDR3 is 11 residues. V lost 6 bases and J 11 bases, leaving 11 bases between the germline ends. In DNA, the CDR3 is TGTGCCAGCAGACTACAGCGGGCCCAGCATTTT. Translating it yields CASRLQRAQHF.

The rearrangement joins TRBV7-3 to TRBJ1-1, with D possibly matching TRBD1 (6 bases). The V and J ends lost 2 bases and 3 bases respectively, with 7 bases between them. Germline CDR1 and CDR2: SGHTA and FQGTGA. This CDR3 is 13 amino acids long. CDR3 region: CASSLGQHTEAFF. The CDR3 DNA reads as TGTGCCAGCAGCTTAGGACAGCACACTGAAGCTTTCTTT.

The chain is built from TRBV27 and TRBJ2-7, with 10 nucleotides matching TRBD1. This CDR3 contains 15 residues. From germline, CDR1 is MNHEY and CDR2 SMNVEV (reference sequence). V shed 5 bases, J shed 3 bases, and the junction held 7 bases outside the gene matches. The CDR3 sequence is CASSAHGQGDYEQYF. DNA for the CDR3: TGTGCCAGCAGTGCTCATGGACAGGGGGACTACGAGCAGTACTTC.

CDR3: CAWSSGGPNEQFF. Written as DNA, the CDR3 is TGTGCCTGGTCCTCGGGGGGGCCAAATGAGCAGTTCTTC. The V call is TRBV30, the J call TRBJ2-1; 8 bases align to TRBD2. CDR1 and CDR2 (germline): GTSNPN, SVGIG (reference sequence). The CDR3 has 13 residues. V lost 5 bases, J lost 7 bases, and 7 bases stayed unmatched.

V is TRBV7-8 and J is TRBJ1-5; TRBD1 matches 10 bases. Trimming removed 5 bases from V and 1 base from J; junction bases left unmatched: 8. CDR1 and CDR2 from the germline V gene are SGHVS and FQNEAQ. The CDR3 has 17 residues. The CDR3 protein is CASSLRSGQGSNQPQHF. As DNA, the CDR3 is TGTGCCAGCAGCCTAAGGTCGGGACAGGGGAGCAATCAGCCCCAGCATTTT.